The text below deals with one T cell receptor beta chain. These data belong to a study of T cell responses to AZD1222 COVID-19 vaccine. Germline V gene lookup returns CDR1 SGDLS and CDR2 YYNGEE. Trimming left V 4 bases short and J 2 bases short, with 18 bases between. The CDR3 length is 16 residues. Profiled with immunoSEQ multiplex PCR; TCRdb holds only in-frame clones, not every one. The sample holds 150,000 to 200,000 clones, 94% seen once. The TCR sequence derives from an adult who received the AZD1222 COVID-19 vaccine. The material sequenced was peripheral blood, taken 28 days after the second AZD1222 dose. The V gene is TRBV9, the J gene TRBJ1-1, with TRBD1 as a possible D gene (5 bases). In DNA form, the CDR3 reads TGTGCCAGCAGCCTCTCACTCGCAGGGCGAAACACTGAAGCTTTCTTT. This gives the protein CASSLSLAGRNTEAFF.